This T cell receptor beta chain is from a study of response to subunit inactivated influenza vaccine. Study-level findings and limits: With each seasonal influenza vaccination, the authors suggested, few new T cells are recruited.

TCRdb independently ran MiXCR on the RT-PCR reads; one entry per CDR3 protein. The profile shows about 480,000 distinct CDR3 sequences, about an eighth of them singletons. Note on this clonotype: As yet, its antigen is unknown.

Germline V gene lookup returns CDR1 LGHNA and CDR2 YSLEER. The V end lost 0 bases, the J end lost 5 bases, and 13 bases lay between the germline ends. The CDR3 runs 15 residues. This sequence joins TRBV4-3 and TRBJ1-1; D is possibly TRBD1 (6 bases). The sample here was PBMCs from blood, taken 40 to 50 days after vaccination. The source is a middle-aged man who received an inactivated influenza vaccine. Here the CDR3 DNA reads TGCGCCAGCAGCCAAGAACCCACAGGGAGGACTGAAGCTTTCTTT. This sequence encodes CASSQEPTGRTEAFF.